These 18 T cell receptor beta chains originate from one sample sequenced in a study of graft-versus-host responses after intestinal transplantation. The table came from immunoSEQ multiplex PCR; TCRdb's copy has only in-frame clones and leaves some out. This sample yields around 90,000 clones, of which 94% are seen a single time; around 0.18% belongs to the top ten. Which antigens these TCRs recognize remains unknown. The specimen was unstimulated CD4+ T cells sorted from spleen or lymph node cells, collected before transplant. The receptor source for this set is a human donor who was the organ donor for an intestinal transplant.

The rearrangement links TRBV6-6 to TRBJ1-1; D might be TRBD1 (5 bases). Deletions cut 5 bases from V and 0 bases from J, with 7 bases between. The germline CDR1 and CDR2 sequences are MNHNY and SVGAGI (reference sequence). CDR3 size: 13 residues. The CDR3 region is CASSIGVNTEAFF. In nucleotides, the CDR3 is TGTGCCAGCAGTATAGGGGTGAACACTGAAGCTTTCTTT.

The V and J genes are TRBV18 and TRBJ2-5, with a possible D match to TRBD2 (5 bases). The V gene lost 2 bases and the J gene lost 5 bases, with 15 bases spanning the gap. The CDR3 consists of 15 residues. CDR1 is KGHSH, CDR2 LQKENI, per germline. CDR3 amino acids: CASSPLGGLTETQYF. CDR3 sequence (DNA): TGTGCCAGCTCACCATTAGGCGGGTTAACGGAGACCCAGTACTTC.

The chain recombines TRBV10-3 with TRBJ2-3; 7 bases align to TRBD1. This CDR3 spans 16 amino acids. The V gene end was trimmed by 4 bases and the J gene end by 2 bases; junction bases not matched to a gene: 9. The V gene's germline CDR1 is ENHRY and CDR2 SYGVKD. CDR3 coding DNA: TGTGCCATCAGTGCTGACCGGGACAGATACACAGATACGCAGTATTTT. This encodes CAISADRDRYTDTQYF.

Here the CDR3 reads CASSLLSASSTDTQYF. The CDR3 bases are TGCGCCAGCAGCTTGCTTTCGGCTTCTAGCACAGATACGCAGTATTTT. V gene TRBV5-1 combines with J gene TRBJ2-3; D remains ambiguous. Germline CDR1 and CDR2: SGHRS and YFSETQ. The CDR3 contains 16 residues. V dropped 1 base and J dropped 0 bases, with 12 bases sitting between them.

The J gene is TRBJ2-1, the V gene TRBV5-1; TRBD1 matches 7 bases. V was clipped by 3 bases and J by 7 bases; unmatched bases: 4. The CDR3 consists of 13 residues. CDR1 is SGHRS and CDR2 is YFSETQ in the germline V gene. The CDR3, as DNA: TGCGCCAGCAGCTCAACAGGGGTAAATGAGCAGTTCTTC. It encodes CASSSTGVNEQFF.

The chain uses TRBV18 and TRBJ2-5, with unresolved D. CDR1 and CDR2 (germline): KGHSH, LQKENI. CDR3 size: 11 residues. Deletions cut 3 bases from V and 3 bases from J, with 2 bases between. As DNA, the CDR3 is TGTGCCAGCTCACCCAAAGAGACCCAGTACTTC. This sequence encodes CASSPKETQYF.

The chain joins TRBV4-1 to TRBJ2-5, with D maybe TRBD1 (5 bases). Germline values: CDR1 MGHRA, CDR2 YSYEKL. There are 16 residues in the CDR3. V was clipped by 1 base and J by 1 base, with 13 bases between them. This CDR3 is CASSQASGNLQETQYF. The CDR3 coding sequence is TGCGCCAGCAGCCAAGCGTCAGGGAACCTCCAAGAGACCCAGTACTTC.

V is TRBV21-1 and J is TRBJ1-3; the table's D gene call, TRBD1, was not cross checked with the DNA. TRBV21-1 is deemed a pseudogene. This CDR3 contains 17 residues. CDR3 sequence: CASSNRAWTGVCDTIYF. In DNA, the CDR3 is TGTGCCAGCAGCAATAGAGCCTGGACAGGGGTTTGTGACACCATATATTTT.

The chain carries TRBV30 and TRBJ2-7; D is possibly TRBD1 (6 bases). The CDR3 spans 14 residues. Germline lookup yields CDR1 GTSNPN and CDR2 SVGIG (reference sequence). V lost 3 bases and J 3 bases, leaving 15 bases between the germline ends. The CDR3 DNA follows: TGTGCCTGGAGGTCGGGACAAGCAGGCTACGAGCAGTACTTC. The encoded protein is CAWRSGQAGYEQYF.

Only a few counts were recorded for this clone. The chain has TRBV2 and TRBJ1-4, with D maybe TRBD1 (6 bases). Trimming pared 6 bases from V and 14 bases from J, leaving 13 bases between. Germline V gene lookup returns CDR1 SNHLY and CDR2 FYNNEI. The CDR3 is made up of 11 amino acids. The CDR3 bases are TGTGCCAGCAGCATCCGGGACACCCTGTTTTTT. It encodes CASSIRDTLFF.

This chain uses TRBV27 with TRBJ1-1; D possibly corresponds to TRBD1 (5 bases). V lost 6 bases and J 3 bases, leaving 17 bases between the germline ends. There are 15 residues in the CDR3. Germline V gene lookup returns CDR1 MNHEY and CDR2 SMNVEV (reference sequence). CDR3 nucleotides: TGTGCCAGCAGGGCTTGGGGACGGTCGGACACTGAAGCTTTCTTT. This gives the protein CASRAWGRSDTEAFF.

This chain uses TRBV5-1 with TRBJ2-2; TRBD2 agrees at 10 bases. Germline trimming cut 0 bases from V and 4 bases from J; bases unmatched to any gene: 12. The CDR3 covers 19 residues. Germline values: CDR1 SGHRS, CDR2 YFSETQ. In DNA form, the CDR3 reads TGCGCCAGCAGCTTGGCCAACTTAGCGGGGGGTTCACTCACCGGGGAGCTGTTTTTT. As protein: CASSLANLAGGSLTGELFF. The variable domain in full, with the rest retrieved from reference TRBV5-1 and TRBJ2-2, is KAGVTQTPRYLIKTRGQQVTLSCSPISGHRSVSWYQQTPGQGLQFLFEYFSETQRNKGNFPGRFSGRQFSNSRSEMNVSTLELGDSALYLCASSLANLAGGSLTGELFFGEGSRLTVL.

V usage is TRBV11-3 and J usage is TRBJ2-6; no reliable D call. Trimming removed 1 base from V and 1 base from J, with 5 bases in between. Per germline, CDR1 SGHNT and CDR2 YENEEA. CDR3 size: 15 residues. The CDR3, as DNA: TGTGCCAGCAGCTTAGGTCTGTCTGGGGCCAACGTCCTGACTTTC. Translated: CASSLGLSGANVLTF. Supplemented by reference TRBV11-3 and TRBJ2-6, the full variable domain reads EAGVVQSPRYKIIEKKQPVAFWCNPISGHNTLYWYLQNLGQGPELLIRYENEEAVDDSQLPKDRFSAERLKGVDSTLKIQPAELGDSAVYLCASSLGLSGANVLTFGAGSRLTVL.

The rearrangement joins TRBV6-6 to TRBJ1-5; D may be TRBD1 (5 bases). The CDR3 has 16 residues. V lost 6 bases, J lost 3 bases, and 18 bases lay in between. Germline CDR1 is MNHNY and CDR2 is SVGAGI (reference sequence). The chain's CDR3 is CASSAQGAGLNQPQHF. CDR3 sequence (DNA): TGTGCCAGCAGCGCTCAGGGAGCAGGGCTCAATCAGCCCCAGCATTTT.

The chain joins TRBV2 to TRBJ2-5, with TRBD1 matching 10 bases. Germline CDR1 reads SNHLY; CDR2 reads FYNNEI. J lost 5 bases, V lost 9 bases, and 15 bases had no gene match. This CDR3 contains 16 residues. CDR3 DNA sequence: TGTGCCAGGAAGAAACCGAAAGACAGGGGGCGGGAGACCCAGTACTTC. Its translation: CARKKPKDRGRETQYF.

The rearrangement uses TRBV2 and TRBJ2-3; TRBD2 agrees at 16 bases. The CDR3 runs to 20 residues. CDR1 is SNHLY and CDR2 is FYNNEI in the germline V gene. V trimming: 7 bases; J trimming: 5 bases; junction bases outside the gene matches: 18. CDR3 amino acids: CASNLMGLAGGPVRGDTQYF. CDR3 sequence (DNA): TGTGCCAGCAACTTAATGGGACTAGCGGGGGGGCCTGTAAGGGGAGATACGCAGTATTTT.

The CDR3 spells CASSQEGGPYNEQFF. The CDR3 coding sequence is TGTGCCAGCAGCCAAGAGGGGGGGCCCTACAATGAGCAGTTCTTC. This sequence joins TRBV4-2 and TRBJ2-1, with D tentatively TRBD2 (7 bases). The CDR3 length is 15 residues. With 0 bases removed from V and 2 bases from J, the gap between germline ends came to 8 bases. The V gene's germline CDR1 is LGHNA and CDR2 YNFKEQ.

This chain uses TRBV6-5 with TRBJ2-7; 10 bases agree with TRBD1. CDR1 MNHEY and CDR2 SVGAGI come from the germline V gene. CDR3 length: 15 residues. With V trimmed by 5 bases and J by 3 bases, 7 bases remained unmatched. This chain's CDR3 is CASSRVGDRGYEQYF. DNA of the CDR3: TGTGCCAGCAGTCGTGTGGGGGACAGGGGCTACGAGCAGTACTTC.